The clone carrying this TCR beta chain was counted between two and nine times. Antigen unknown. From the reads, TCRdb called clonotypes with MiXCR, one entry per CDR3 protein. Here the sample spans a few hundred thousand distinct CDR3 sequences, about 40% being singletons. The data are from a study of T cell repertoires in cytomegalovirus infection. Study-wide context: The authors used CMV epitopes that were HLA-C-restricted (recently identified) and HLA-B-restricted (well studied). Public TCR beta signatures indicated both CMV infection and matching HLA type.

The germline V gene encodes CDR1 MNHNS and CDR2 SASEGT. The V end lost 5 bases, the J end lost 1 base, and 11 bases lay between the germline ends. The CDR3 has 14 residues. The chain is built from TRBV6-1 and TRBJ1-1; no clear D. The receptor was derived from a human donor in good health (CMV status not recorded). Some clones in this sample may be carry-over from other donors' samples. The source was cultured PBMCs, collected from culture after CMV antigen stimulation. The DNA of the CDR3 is TGTGCCAGCAGTACGGGTATGTCGAACACTGAAGCTTTCTTT. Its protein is CASSTGMSNTEAFF.